Presented here are 3 T cell receptor beta chains from one specimen sequenced in a study of cytomegalovirus exposure and HLA in healthy donors. The PCR used 60 Vbeta and 13 Jbeta primers. Libraries were prepared by immunoSEQ multiplex PCR; TCRdb keeps only in-frame clonotypes and omits some of them. The table includes over 130,000 clones, around 75% detected once. The sequencing input was PBMCs. These receptors were collected from a human donor in good health.

The chain has TRBV19 and TRBJ2-7; 8 bases agree with TRBD2. In germline, CDR1 is LNHDA, CDR2 SQIVND (reference sequence). The CDR3 is made up of 15 amino acids. Trimming at V came to 3 bases and at J to 2 bases, leaving 6 bases not matched to a gene. CDR3 residues: CASSILAGGTYEQYF. The CDR3 region has the DNA TGTGCCAGTAGTATCCTTGCGGGAGGTACCTACGAGCAGTACTTC.

V is TRBV30 and J is TRBJ1-4; D gene ambiguous. This CDR3 contains 13 residues. Trimming left V 4 bases short and J 7 bases short, with 13 bases between. Looked up from germline, CDR1 is GTSNPN and CDR2 is SVGIG (reference sequence). The chain's CDR3 is CAWMRGGGEKLFF. DNA of the CDR3: TGTGCCTGGATGCGGGGTGGCGGTGAAAAACTGTTTTTT.

This clone was observed a handful of times. CDR3 region: CASSVAAGSYNSPLHF. The DNA for the CDR3 is TGTGCCAGCAGCGTAGCGGCAGGGTCCTATAATTCACCCCTCCACTTT. This chain joins TRBV9 and TRBJ1-6; weak D call: TRBD1 (5 bases). The V and J ends lost 0 bases and 1 base respectively, with 8 bases between them. The germline V gene has CDR1 SGDLS and CDR2 YYNGEE. This CDR3 is built from 16 residues.